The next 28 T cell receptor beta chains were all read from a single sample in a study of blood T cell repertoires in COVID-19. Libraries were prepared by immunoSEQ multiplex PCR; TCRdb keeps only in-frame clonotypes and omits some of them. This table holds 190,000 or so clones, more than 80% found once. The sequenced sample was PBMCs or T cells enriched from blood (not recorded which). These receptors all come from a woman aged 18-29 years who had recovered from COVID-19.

The CDR3 nucleotides are TGTGCCAGCGAGTATAGTGCTAGCACAGATACGCAGTATTTT. It specifies CASEYSASTDTQYF. The chain has TRBV6-5 and TRBJ2-3; the D is unclear. Trimming left V 8 bases short and J 0 bases short, with 12 bases between. Germline V gene sequence: CDR1 MNHEY, CDR2 SVGAGI. This CDR3 is 14 amino acids long.

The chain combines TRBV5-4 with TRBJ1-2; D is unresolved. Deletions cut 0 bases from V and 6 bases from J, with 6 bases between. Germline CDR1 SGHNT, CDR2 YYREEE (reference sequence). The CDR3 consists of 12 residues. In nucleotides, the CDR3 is TGTGCCAGCAGCTTGGACGGGAATGGCTACACCTTC. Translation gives CASSLDGNGYTF.

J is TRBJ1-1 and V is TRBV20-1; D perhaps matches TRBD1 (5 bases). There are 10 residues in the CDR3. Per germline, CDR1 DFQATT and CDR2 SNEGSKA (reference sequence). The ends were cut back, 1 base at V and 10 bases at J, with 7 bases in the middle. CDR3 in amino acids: CSARGGGAFF. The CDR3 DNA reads TGCAGTGCTAGAGGGGGGGGAGCTTTCTTT.

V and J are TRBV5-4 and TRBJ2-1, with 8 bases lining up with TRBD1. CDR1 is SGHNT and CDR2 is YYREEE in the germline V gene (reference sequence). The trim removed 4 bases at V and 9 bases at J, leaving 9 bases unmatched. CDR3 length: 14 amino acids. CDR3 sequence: CASSHTDRVSEQFF. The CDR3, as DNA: TGTGCCAGCAGCCATACGGACAGGGTGTCTGAGCAGTTCTTC.

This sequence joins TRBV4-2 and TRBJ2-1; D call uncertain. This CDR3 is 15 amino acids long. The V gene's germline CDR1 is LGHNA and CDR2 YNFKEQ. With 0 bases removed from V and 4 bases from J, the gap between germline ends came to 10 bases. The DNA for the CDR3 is TGTGCCAGCAGCCAAGATTGGCAGTCGTACAATGAGCAGTTCTTC. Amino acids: CASSQDWQSYNEQFF.

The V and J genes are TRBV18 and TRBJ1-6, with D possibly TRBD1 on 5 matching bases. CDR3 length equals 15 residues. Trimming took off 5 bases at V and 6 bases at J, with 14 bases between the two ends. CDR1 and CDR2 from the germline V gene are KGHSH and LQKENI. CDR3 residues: CASSWGRGGNSPLHF. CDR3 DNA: TGTGCCAGCTCATGGGGGAGGGGTGGTAATTCACCCCTCCACTTT.

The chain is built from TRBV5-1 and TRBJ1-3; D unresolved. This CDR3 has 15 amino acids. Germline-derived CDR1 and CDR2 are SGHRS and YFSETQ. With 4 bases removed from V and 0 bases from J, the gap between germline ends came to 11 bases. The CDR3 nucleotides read TGCGCCAGCAGCCCCGACTCGAGCTCTGGAAACACCATATATTTT. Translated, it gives CASSPDSSSGNTIYF.

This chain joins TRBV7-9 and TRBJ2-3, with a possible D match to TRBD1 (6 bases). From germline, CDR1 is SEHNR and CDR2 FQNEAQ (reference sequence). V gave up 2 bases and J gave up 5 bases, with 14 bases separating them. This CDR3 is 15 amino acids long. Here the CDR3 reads CASSLRGYALDTQYF. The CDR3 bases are TGTGCCAGCAGCTTAAGGGGGTATGCCCTAGATACGCAGTATTTT.

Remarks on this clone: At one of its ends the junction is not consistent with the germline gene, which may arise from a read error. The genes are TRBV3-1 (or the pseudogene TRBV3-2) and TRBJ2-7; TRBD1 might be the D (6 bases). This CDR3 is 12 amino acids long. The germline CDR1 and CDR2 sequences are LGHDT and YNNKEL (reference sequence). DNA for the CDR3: TGTGCCAGCAGCCACAGAACCGGGACATCCGTTTTC. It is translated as CASSHRTGTSVF.

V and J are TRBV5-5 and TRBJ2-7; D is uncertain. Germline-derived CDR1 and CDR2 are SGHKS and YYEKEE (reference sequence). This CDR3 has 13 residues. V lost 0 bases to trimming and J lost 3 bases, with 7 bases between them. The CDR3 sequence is CASSLAGYYEQYF. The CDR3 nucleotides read TGTGCCAGCAGCTTGGCCGGGTACTACGAGCAGTACTTC.

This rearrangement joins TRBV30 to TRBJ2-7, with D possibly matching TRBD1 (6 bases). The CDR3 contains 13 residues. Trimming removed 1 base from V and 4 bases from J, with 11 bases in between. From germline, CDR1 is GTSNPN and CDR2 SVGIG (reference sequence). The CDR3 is CAWSEGVGYEQYF. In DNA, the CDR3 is TGTGCCTGGAGTGAGGGGGTTGGGTACGAGCAGTACTTC.

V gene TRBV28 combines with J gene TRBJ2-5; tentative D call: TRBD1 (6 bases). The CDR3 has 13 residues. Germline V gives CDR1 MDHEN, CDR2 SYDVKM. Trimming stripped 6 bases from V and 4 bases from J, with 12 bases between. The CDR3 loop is CASSYRDLETQYF. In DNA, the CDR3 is TGTGCCAGCAGCTACAGGGATTTAGAGACCCAGTACTTC.

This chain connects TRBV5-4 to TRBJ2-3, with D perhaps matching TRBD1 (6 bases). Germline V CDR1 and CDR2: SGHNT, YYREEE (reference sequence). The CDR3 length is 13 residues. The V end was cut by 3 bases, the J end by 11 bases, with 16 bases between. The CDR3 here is CASSSFGGGRQYF. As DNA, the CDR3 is TGTGCCAGCAGCTCCTTTGGGGGCGGAAGGCAGTATTTT.

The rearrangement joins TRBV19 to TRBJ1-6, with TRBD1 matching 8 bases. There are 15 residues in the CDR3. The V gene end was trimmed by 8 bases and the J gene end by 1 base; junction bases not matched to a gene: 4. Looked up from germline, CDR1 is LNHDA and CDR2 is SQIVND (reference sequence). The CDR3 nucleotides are TGTGCCAGTGCAGGGGGCGAATCCTATAATTCACCCCTCCACTTT. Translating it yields CASAGGESYNSPLHF.

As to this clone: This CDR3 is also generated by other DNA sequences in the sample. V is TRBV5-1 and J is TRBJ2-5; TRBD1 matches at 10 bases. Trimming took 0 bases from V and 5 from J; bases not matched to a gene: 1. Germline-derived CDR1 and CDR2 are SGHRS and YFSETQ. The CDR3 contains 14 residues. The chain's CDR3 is CASSLGTGGETQYF. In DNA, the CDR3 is TGCGCCAGCAGCTTGGGGACAGGGGGGGAGACCCAGTACTTC.

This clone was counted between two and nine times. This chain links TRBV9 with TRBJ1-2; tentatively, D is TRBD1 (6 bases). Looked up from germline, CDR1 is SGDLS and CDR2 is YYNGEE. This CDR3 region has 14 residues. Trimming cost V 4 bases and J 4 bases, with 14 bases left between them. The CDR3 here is CASSTGTNSYGYTF. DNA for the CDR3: TGTGCCAGCAGCACCGGGACAAACTCCTATGGCTACACCTTC.

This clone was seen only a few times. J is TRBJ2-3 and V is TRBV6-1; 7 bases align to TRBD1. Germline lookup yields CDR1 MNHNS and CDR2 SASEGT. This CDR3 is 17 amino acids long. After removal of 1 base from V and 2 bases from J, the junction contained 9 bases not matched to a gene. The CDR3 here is CASSEEVDRVVTDTQYF. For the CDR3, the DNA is TGTGCCAGCAGTGAAGAGGTCGACAGGGTGGTCACAGATACGCAGTATTTT.

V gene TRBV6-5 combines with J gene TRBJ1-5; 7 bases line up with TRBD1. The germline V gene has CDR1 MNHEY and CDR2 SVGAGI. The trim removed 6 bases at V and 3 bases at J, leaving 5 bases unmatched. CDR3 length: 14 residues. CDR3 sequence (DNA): TGTGCCAGCAGAACTGACAGGGACAATCAGCCCCAGCATTTT. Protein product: CASRTDRDNQPQHF.

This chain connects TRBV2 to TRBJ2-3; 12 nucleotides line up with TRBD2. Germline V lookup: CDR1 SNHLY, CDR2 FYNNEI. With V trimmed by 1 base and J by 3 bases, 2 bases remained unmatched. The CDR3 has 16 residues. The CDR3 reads CASSEVLAGGTDTQYF. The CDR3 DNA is TGTGCCAGCAGTGAAGTGCTAGCGGGGGGGACAGATACGCAGTATTTT.

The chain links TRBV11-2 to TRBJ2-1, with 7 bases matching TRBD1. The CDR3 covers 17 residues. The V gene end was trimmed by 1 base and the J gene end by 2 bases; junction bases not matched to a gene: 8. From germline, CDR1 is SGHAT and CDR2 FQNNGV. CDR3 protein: CASSLVLLGQTYNEQFF. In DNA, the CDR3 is TGTGCCAGCAGCTTAGTTCTCTTGGGACAGACCTACAATGAGCAGTTCTTC.

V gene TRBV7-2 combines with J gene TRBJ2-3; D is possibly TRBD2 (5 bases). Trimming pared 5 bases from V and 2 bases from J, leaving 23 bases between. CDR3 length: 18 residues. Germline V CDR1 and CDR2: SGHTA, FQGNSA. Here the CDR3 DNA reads TGTGCCAGCAGCCCTTTGCCTCTAGCAAGGCCTCCCACAGATACGCAGTATTTT. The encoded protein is CASSPLPLARPPTDTQYF.

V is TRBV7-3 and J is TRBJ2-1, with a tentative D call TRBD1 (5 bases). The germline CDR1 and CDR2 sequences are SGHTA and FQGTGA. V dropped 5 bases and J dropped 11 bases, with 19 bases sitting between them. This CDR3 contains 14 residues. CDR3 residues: CASSQGVDSHQQFF. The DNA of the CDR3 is TGTGCCAGCAGCCAAGGGGTAGACTCTCACCAGCAGTTCTTC.

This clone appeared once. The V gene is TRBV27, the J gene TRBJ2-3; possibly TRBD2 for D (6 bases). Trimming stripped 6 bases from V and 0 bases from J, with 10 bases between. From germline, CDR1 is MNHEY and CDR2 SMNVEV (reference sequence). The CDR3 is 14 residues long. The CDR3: CASSVSGSTDTQYF. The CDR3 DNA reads TGTGCCAGCAGCGTGAGCGGGAGCACAGATACGCAGTATTTT.

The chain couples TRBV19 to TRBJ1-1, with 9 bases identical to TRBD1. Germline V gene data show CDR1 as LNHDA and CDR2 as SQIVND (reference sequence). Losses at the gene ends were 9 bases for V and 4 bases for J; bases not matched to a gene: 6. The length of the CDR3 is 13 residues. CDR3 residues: CASSTGGPTEAFF. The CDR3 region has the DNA TGTGCCAGCTCGACAGGGGGACCCACTGAAGCTTTCTTT.

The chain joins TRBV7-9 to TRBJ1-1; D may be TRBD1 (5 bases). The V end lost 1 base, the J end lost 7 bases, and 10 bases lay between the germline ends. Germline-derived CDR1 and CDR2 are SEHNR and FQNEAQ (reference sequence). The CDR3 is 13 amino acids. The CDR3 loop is CASSLGQGFEAFF. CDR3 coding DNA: TGTGCCAGCAGCTTAGGTCAGGGATTTGAAGCTTTCTTT.

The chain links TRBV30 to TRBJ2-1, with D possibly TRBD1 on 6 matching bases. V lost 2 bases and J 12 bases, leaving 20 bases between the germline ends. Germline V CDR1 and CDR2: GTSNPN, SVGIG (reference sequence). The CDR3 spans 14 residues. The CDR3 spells CAWSPGTSISGQFF. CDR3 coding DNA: TGTGCCTGGAGTCCCGGGACATCTATTTCGGGGCAGTTCTTC. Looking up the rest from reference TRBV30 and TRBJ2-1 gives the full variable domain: SQTIHQWPATLVQPVGSPLSLECTVEGTSNPNLYWYRQAAGRGLQLLFYSVGIGQISSEVPQNLSASRPQDRQFILSSKKLLLSDSGFYLCAWSPGTSISGQFFGPGTRLTVL.

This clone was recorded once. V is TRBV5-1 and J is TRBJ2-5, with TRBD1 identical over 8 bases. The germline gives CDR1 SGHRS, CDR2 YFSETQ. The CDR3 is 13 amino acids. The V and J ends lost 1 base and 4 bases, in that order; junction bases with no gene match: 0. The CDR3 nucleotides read TGCGCCAGCAGCTTGACAGGGGGAGAGACCCAGTACTTC. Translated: CASSLTGGETQYF.

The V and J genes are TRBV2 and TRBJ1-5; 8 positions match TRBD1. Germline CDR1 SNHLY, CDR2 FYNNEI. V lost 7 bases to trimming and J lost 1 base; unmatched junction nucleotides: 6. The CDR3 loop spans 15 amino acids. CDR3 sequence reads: CASNGGQGSNQPQHF. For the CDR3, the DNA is TGTGCCAGCAACGGAGGACAGGGAAGCAATCAGCCCCAGCATTTT. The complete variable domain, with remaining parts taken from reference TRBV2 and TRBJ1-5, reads EPEVTQTPSHQVTQMGQEVILRCVPISNHLYFYWYRQILGQKVEFLVSFYNNEISEKSEIFDDQFSVERPDGSNFTLKIRSTKLEDSAMYFCASNGGQGSNQPQHFGDGTRLSIL.